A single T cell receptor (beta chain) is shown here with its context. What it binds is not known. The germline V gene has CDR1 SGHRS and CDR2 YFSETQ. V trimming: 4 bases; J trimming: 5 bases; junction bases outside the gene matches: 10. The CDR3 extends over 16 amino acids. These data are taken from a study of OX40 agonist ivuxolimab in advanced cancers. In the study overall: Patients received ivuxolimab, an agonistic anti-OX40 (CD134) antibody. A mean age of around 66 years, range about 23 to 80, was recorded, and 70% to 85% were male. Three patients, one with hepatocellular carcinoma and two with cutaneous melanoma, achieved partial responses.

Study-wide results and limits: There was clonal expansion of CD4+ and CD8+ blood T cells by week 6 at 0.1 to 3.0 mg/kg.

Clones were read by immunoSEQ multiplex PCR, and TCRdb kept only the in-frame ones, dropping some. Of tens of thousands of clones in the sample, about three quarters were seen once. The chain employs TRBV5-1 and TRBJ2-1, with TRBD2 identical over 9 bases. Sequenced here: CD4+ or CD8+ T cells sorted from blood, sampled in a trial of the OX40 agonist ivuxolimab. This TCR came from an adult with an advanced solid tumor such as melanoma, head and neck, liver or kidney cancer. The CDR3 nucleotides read TGCGCCAGCAGCGCGGAGACTAGCGGTAGAAACAATGAGCAGTTCTTC. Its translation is CASSAETSGRNNEQFF.